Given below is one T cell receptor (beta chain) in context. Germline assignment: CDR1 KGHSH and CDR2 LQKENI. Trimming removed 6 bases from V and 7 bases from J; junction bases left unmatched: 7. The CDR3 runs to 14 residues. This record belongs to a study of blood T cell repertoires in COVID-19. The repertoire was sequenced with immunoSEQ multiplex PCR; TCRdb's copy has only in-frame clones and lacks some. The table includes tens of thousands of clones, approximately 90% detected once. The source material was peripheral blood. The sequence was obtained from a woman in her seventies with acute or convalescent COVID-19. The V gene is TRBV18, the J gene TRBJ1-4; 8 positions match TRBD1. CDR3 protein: CASSSDREAEKLFF. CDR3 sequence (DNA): TGTGCCAGCTCGTCGGACAGGGAGGCTGAAAAACTGTTTTTT.